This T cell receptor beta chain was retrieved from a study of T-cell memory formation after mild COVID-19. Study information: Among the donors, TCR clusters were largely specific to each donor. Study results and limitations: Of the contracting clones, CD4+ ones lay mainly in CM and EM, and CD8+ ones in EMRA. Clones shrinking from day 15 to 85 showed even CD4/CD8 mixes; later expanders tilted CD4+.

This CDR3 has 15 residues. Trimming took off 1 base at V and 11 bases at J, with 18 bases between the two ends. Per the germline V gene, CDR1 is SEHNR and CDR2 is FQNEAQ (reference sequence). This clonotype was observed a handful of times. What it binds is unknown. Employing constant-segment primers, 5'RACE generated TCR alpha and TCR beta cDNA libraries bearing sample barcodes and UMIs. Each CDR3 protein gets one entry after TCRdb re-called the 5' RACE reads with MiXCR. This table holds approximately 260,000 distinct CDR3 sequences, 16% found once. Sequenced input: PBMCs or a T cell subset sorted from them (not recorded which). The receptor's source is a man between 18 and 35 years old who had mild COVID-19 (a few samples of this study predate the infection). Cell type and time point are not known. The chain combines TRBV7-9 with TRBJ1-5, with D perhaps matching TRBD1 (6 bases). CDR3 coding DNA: TGTGCCAGCAGCTTAGGGGCAGGGGCGATTGGGACCCAGCATTTT. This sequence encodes CASSLGAGAIGTQHF.